Shown below are 6 T cell receptor beta chains from a single sample sequenced in a study of blood T cells in healthy people across ages. A J-beta primer mix and a sample-barcoded 5' primer were used in a second PCR of roughly 7 to 12 cycles. TCRdb re-analysed the 5' RACE reads in MiXCR, keeping a single row per CDR3 protein. The table has 980,000 or so distinct CDR3 sequences, roughly 43% seen once. Material: blood. The receptors derive from a man aged 25 to 45 in good health.

This clonotype was detected many times. V usage is TRBV20-1 and J usage is TRBJ1-2; D possibly corresponds to TRBD1 (5 bases). Germline CDR1 DFQATT, CDR2 SNEGSKA (reference sequence). V lost 4 bases and J lost 0, with 12 bases in between. This CDR3 contains 14 residues. CDR3 sequence: CSATPRGSNYGYTF. The CDR3 DNA follows: TGCAGTGCTACCCCAAGGGGTTCTAACTATGGCTACACCTTC.

The gene calls are TRBV3-1 and TRBJ2-2; perhaps TRBD2 as D (6 bases). The CDR3 is made up of 16 amino acids. Germline CDR1 LGHDT, CDR2 YNNKEL (reference sequence). The V end was cut by 1 base, the J end by 5 bases, with 14 bases between. CDR3: CASSQGTTSQTGELFF. As DNA, the CDR3 is TGTGCCAGCAGCCAAGGAACAACTAGCCAGACCGGGGAGCTGTTTTTT.

This clonotype was picked up a small number of times. The gene calls are TRBV7-9 and TRBJ2-1; D call uncertain. In germline, CDR1 is SEHNR, CDR2 FQNEAQ (reference sequence). This CDR3 has 15 amino acids. The germline V and J ends were trimmed by 4 bases and 7 bases, with 17 bases remaining between them. The CDR3 DNA is TGTGCCAGCAGCTCCGGCGGTCAGGTCGGTAATGAGCAGTTCTTC. This encodes CASSSGGQVGNEQFF.

This clonotype occurred a few times. The chain employs TRBV10-3 and TRBJ1-2, with D unresolved. The V and J ends lost 2 bases and 4 bases respectively, with 14 bases between them. Germline CDR1 ENHRY, CDR2 SYGVKD. This CDR3 contains 15 residues. CDR3 in DNA: TGTGCCATCAGTGAGCCTGAAAGTATGGGCTATGGCTACACCTTC. Its translation: CAISEPESMGYGYTF.

This clonotype was picked up a small number of times. The rearrangement joins TRBV12-3 or TRBV12-4 to TRBJ2-1, with D tentatively TRBD2 (6 bases). The CDR3 has 15 residues. The V gene lost 6 bases and the J gene lost 0 bases, with 12 bases spanning the gap. The CDR3 region is CASRRGLSSYNEQFF. Written as DNA, the CDR3 is TGTGCCAGCAGACGGGGACTGAGCTCCTACAATGAGCAGTTCTTC.

This clonotype has a handful of counts. The chain is built from TRBV7-2 and TRBJ2-3; D unclear. The length of the CDR3 is 13 residues. Trimming cost V 5 bases and J 6 bases, with 12 bases left between them. Germline V gene sequence: CDR1 SGHTA, CDR2 FQGNSA. The chain's CDR3 is CASSNVMADTQYF. In DNA form, the CDR3 reads TGTGCCAGCAGCAACGTCATGGCCGATACGCAGTATTTT.